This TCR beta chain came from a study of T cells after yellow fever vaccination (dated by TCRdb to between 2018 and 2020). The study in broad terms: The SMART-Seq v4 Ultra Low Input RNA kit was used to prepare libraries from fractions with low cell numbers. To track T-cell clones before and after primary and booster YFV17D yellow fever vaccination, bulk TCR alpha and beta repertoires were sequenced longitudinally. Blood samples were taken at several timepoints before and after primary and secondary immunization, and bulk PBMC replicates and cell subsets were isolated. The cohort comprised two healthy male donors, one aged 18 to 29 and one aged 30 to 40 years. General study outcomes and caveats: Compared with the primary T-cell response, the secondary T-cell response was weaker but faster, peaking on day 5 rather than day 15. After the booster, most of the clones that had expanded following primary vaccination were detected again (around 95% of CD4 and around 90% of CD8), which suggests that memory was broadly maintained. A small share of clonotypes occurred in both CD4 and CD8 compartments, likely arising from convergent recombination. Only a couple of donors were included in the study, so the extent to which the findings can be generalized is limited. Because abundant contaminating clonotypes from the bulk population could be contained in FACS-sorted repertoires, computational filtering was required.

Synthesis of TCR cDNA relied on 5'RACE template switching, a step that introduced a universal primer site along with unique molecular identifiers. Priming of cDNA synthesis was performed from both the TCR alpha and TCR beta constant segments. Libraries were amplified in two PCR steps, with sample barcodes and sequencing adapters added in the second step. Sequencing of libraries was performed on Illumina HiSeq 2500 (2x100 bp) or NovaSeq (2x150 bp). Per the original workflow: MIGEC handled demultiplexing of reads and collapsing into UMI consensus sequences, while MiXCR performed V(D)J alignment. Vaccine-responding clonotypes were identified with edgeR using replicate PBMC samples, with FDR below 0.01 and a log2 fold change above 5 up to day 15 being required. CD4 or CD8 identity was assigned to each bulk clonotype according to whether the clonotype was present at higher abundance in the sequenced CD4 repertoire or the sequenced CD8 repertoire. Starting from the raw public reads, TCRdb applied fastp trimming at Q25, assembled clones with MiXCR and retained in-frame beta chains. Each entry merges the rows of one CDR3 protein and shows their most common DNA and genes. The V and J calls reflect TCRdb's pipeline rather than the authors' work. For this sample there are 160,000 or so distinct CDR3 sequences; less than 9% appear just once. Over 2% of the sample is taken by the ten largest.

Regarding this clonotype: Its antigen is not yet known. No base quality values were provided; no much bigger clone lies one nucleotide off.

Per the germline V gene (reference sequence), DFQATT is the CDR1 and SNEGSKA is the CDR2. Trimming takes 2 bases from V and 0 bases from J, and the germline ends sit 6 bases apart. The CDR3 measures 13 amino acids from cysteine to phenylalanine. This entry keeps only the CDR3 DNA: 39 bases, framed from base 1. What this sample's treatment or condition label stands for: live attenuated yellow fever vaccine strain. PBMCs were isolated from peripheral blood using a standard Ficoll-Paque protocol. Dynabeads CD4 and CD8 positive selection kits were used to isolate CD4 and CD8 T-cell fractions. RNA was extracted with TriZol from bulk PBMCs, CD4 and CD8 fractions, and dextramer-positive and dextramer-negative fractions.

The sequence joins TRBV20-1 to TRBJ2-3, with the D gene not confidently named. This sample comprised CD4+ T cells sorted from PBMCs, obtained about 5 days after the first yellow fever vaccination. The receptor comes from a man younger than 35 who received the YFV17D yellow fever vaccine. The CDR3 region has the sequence CSARHGSTDTQYF. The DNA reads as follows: TGCAGTGCTAGACACGGCAGCACAGATACGCAGTATTTT.